This T cell receptor (beta chain) was recovered during a study of shared T cell receptors in the human thymus. Only in-frame clones appear in the TCRdb table, and some are missing; sequencing was by immunoSEQ multiplex PCR. The sample carries hundreds of thousands of clones, more than 75% recorded once. V was pared by 6 bases and J by 2 bases, with 11 bases of the junction left unmatched. The germline V gene has CDR1 MNHEY and CDR2 SMNVEV (reference sequence). CDR3 length equals 16 residues. These data also formed part of another study, on human thymus T cells. According to that study: Thymus pieces cut out during corrective heart surgery were the tissue that was used. Use of V and J genes seemed skewed within the thymic and blood repertoires.

This chain joins TRBV27 and TRBJ2-7, with 9 bases that match TRBD1. This receptor was identified in a boy under three years old with a congenital heart defect. Source material: thymocytes. The CDR3 DNA reads TGTGCCAGCAGCGTAATACAGGGGGCCTTTGCCTACGAGCAGTACTTC. Translating it yields CASSVIQGAFAYEQYF.